This note documents a single TCR beta chain sequence. This entry is derived from a study of blood T cell repertoires in COVID-19. Germline V CDR1 and CDR2: MNHEY, SMNVEV (reference sequence). This CDR3 spans 15 amino acids. Trimming stripped 3 bases from V and 0 bases from J, with 8 bases between. Only in-frame clones appear in the TCRdb table, and some are missing; sequencing was by immunoSEQ multiplex PCR. The sample holds 100,000 to 150,000 clones, about four fifths seen once. Material for sequencing was peripheral blood. This clonotype was obtained from a woman aged 45-65 years with acute or convalescent COVID-19. The V and J genes are TRBV27 and TRBJ2-2; possibly TRBD1 for D (5 bases). The CDR3 DNA reads as TGTGCCAGCAGTTTTCAGGGCGCGAACACCGGGGAGCTGTTTTTT. Protein product: CASSFQGANTGELFF.